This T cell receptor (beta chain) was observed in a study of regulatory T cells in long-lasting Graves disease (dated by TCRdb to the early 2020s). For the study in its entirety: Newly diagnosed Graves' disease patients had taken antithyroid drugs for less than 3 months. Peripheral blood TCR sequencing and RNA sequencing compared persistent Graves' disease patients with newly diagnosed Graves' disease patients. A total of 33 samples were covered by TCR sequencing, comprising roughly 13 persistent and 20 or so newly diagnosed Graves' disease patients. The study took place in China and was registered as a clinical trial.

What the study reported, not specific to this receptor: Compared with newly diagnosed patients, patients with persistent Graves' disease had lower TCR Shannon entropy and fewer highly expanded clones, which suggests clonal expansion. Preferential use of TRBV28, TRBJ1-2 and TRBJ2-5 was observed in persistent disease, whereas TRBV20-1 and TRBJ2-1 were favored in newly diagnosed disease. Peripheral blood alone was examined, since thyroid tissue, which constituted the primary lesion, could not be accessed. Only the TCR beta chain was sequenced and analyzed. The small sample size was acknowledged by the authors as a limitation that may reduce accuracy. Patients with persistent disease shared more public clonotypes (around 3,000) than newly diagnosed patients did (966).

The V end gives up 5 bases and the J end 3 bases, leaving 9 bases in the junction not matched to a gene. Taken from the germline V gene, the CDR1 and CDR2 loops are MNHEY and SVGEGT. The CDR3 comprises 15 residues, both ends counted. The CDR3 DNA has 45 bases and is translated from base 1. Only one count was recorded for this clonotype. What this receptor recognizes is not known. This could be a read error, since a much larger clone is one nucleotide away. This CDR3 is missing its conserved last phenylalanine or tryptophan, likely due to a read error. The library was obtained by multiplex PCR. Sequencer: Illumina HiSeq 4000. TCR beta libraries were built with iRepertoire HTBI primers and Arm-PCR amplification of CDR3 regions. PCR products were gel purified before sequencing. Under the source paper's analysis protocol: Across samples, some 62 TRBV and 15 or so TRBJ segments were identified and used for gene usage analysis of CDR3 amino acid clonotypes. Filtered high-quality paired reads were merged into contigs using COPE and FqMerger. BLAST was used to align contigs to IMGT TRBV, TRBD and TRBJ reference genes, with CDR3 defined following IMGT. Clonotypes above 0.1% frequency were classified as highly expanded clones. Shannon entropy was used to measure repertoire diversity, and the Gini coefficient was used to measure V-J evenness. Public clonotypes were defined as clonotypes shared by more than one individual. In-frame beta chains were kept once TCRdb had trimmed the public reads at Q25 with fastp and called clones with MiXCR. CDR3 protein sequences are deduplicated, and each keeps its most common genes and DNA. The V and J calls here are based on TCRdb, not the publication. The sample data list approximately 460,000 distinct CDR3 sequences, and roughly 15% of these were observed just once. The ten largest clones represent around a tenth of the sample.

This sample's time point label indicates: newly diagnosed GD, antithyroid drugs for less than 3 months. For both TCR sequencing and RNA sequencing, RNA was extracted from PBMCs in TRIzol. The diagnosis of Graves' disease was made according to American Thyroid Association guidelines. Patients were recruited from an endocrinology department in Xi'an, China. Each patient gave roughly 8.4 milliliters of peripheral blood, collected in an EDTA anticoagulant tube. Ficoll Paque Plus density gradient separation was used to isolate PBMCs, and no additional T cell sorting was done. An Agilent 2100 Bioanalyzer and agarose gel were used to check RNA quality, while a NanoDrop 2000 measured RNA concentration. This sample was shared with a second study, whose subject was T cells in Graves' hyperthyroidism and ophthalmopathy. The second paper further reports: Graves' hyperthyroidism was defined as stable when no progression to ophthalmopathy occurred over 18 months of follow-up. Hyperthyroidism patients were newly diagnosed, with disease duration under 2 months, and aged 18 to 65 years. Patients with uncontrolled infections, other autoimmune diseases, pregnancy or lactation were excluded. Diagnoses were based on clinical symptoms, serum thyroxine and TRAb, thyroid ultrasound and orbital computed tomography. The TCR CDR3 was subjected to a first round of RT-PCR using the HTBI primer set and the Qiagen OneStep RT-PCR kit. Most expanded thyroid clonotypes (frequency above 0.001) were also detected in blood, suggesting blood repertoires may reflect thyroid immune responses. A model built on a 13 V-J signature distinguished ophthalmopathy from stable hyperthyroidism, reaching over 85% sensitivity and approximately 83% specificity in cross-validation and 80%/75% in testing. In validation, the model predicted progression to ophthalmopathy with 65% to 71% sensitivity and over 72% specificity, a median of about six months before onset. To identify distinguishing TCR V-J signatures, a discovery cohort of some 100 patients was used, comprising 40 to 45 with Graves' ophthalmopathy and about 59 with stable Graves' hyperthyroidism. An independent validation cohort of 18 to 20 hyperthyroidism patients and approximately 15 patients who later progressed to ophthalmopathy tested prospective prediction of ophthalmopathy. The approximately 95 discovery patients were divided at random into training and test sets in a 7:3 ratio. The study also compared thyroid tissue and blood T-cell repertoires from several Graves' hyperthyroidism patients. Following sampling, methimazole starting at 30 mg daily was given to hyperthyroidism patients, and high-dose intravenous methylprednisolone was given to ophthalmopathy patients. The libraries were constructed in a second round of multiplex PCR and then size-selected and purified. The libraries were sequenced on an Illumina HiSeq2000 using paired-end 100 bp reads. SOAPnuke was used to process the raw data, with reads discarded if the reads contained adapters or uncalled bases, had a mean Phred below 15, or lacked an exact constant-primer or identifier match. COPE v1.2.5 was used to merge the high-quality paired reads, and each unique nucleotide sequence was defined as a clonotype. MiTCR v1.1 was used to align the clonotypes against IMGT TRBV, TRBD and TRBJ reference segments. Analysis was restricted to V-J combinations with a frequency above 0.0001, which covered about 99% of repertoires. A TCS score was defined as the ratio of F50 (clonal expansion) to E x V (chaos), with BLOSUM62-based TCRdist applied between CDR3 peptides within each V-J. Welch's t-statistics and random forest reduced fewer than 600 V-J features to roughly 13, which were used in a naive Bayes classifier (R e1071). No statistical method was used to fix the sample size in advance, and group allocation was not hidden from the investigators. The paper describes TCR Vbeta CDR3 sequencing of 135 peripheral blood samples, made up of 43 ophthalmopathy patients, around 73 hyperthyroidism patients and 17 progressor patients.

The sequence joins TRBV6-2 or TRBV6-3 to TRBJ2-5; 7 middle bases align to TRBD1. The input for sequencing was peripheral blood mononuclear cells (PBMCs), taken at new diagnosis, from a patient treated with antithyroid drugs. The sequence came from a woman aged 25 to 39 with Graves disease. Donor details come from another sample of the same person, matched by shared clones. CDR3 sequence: CASSERDSEEETQYL. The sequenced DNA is TGTGCCAGCAGTGAAAGGGACAGCGAAGAAGAGACCCAGTACCTC.